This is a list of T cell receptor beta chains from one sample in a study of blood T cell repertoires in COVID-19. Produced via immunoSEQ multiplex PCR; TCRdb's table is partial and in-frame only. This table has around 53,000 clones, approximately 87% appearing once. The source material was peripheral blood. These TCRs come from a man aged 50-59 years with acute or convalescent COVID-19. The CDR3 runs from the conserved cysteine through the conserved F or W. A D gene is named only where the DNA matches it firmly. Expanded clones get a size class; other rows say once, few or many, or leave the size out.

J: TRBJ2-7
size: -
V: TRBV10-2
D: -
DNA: TGCGCCAGCAGTGTTTGGGGGGGCAGGGCGACCTACGAGCAGTACTTC
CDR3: CASSVWGGRATYEQYF

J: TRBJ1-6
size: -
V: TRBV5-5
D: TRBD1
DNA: TGTGCCAGCAGCCTGGGACAGGACTGGCCCCTCCACTTT
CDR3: CASSLGQDWPLHF

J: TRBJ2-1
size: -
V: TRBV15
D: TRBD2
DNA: TGTGCCACCAGCAGAGATCCGGGACTAAAAAATGAGCAGTTCTTC
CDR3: CATSRDPGLKNEQFF

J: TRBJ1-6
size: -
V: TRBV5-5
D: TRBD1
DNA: TGTGCCAGCAGCACCAGACAGGGGGTGTCCTATAATTCACCCCTCCACTTT
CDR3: CASSTRQGVSYNSPLHF

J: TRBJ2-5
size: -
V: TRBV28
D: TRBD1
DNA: TGTGCCAGCAGAAAACAGGGGGCGGGAGAGACCCAGTACTTC
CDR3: CASRKQGAGETQYF

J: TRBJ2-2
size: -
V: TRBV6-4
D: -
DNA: TGTGCCAGCAGACCAGTCCCCACCGGGGAGCTGTTTTTT
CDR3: CASRPVPTGELFF

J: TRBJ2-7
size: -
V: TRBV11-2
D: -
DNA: TGTGCCAGCAGCACCCGACAGAGCTCCTACGAGCAGTACTTC
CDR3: CASSTRQSSYEQYF

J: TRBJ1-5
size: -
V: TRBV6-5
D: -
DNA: TGTGCCAGCAGTTACTCTTATGCGGGCAATCAGCCCCAGCATTTT
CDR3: CASSYSYAGNQPQHF

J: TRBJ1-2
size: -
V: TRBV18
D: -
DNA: TGTGCCAGCTCACCGGAGGATAACTATGGCTACACCTTC
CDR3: CASSPEDNYGYTF

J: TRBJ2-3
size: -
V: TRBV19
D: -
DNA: TGTGCCAGTAGTATAGACCTCGGGGGGCCGGATACGCAGTATTTT
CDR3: CASSIDLGGPDTQYF

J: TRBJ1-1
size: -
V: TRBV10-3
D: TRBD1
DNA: TGTGCCATCAGGGGGGGGACAGGGAATAAAAACACTGAAGCTTTCTTT
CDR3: CAIRGGTGNKNTEAFF

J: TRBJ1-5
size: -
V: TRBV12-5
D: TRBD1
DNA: TGTGCTAGTGGCCCCACAGGGGGTAGCAATCAGCCCCAGCATTTT
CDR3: CASGPTGGSNQPQHF

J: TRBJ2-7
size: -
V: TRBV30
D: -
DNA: TGTGCCTGGAGTGTAGGCGACCGACTAGGCGACGAGCAGTACTTC
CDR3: CAWSVGDRLGDEQYF

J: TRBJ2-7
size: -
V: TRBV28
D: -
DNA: TGTGCCAGCGGGTCTCTTTCCGAGGCCTACGAGCAGTACTTC
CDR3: CASGSLSEAYEQYF

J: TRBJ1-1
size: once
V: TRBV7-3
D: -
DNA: TGTGCCAGCAGCTTATGGGGTTTGGGGAGTGAAGCTTTCTTT
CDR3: CASSLWGLGSEAFF

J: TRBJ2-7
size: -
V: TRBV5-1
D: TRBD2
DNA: TGCGCCAGCAGCTTGAGACTAGCGGGCTCCTACGAGCAGTACTTC
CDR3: CASSLRLAGSYEQYF

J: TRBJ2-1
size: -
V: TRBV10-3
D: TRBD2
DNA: TGTGCCATCAGGCCCCACCGGAGCGGGGGGGATGAGCAGTTCTTC
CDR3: CAIRPHRSGGDEQFF

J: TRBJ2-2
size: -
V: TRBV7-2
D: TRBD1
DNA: TGTGCCAGCAGCGCTAACAGGGGGGGGGAGCTGTTTTTT
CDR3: CASSANRGGELFF

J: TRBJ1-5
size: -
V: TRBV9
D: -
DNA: TGTGCCAGCAGCGCTACAGGCACTTCCAATCAGCCCCAGCATTTT
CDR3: CASSATGTSNQPQHF

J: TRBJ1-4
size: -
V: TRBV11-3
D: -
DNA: TGTGCCAGCAGCTCAGGGGTTAATGAAAAACTGTTTTTT
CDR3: CASSSGVNEKLFF

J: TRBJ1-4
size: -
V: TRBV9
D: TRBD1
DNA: TGTGCCAGCAGCCTCGGGACAGGGACAGCTACACTCGAAAAACTGTTTTTT
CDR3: CASSLGTGTATLEKLFF

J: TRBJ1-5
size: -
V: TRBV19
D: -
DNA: TGTGCCAGTACCGGGACTAGGGGGAATCAGCCCCAGCATTTT
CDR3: CASTGTRGNQPQHF

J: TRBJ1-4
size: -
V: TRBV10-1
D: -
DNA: TGCGCCAGCAGTAGACGACGGGGTGAAAAACTGTTTTTT
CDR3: CASSRRRGEKLFF

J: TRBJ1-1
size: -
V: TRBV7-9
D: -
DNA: TGTGCCAGCAGCTTACTGGAGGACCTGGGGTTTAACACTGAAGCTTTCTTT
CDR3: CASSLLEDLGFNTEAFF

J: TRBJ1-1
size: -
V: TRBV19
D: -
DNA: TGTGCCAGTAGTATCGTACGCCGGGGACTTTTGAACACTGAAGCTTTCTTT
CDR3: CASSIVRRGLLNTEAFF

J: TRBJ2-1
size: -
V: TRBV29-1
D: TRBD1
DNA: TGCAGCGTTAGACAGGGGGGGAACAATGAGCAGTTCTTC
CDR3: CSVRQGGNNEQFF

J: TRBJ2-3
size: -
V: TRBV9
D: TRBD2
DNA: TGTGCCAGCAGCGAGACCGGAGCGGGGGCGGGGGTCACAGATACGCAGTATTTT
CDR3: CASSETGAGAGVTDTQYF

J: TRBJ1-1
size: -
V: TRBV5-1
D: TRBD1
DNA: TGCGCCAGCAGCTTAGGGGGCTTTGGCACTGAAGCTTTCTTT
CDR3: CASSLGGFGTEAFF

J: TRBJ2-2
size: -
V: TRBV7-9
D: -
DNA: TGTGCCAGCAGCTTGGGCACCTACACCGGGGAGCTGTTTTTT
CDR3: CASSLGTYTGELFF

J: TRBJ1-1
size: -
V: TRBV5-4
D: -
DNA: TGTGCCAGCAGCTTTCCAGGGAACACTGAAGCTTTCTTT
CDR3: CASSFPGNTEAFF

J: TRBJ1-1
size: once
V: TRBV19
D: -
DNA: TGTGCCAGTAGTATAGACTGGGACAAGGGCGTTATGAACACTGAAGCTTTCTTT
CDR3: CASSIDWDKGVMNTEAFF

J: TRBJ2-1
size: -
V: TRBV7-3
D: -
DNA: TGTGCCAGCAGCCTATTTCCGAGCTCCTACAATGAGCAGTTCTTC
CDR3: CASSLFPSSYNEQFF

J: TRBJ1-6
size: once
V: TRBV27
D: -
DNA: TGTGCCAGCAGCTCTAGGGGCAGAAGCTCCTATAATTCACCCCTCCACTTT
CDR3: CASSSRGRSSYNSPLHF

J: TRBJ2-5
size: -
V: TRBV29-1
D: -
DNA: TGCAGCGTTGCCGGCGGAGAAGAGACCCAGTACTTC
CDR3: CSVAGGEETQYF

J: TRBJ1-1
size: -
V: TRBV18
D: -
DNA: TGTGCCAGCTCACCACCAGCCGGGATGAACACTGAAGCTTTCTTT
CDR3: CASSPPAGMNTEAFF